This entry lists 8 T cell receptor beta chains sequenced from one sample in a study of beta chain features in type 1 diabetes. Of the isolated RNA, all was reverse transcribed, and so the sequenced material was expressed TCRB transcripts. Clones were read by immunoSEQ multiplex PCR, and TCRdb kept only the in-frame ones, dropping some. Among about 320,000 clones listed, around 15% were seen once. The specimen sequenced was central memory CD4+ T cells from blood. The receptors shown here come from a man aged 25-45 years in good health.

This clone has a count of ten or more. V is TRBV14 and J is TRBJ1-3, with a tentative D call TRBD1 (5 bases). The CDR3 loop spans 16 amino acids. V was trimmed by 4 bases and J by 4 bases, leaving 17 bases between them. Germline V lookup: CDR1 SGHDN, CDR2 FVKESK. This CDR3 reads CASSPLGPAVGNTIYF. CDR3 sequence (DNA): TGTGCCAGCAGCCCATTGGGACCGGCGGTCGGAAACACCATATATTTT.

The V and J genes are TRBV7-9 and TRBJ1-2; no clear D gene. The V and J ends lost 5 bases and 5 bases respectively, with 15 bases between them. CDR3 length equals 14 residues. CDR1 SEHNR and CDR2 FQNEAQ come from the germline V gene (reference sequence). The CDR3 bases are TGTGCCAGCAGCCCAGCTACCGATCCGTATGGCTACACCTTC. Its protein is CASSPATDPYGYTF.

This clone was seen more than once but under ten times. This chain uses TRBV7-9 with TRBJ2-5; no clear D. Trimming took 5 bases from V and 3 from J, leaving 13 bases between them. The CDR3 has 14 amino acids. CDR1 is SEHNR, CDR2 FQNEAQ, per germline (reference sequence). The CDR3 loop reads CASSQDRSKETQYF. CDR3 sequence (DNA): TGTGCCAGCAGCCAAGATCGGTCCAAAGAGACCCAGTACTTC.

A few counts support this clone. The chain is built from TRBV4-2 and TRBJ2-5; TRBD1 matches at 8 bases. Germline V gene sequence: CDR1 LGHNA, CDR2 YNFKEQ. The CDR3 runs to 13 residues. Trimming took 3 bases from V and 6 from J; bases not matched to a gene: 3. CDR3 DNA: TGTGCCAGCAGCCATGGACAGGGAAAGACCCAGTACTTC. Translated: CASSHGQGKTQYF.

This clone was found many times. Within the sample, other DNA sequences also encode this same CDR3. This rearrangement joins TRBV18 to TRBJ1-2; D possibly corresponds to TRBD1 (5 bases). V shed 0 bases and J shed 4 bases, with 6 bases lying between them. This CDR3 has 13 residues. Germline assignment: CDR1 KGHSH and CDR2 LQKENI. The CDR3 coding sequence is TGTGCCAGCTCACCACCGGGGACCTATGGCTACACCTTC. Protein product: CASSPPGTYGYTF.

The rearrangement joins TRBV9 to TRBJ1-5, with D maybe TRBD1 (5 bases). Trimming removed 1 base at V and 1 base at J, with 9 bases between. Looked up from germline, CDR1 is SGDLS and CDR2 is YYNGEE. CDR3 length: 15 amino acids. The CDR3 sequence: CASSVQGASNQPQHF. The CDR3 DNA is TGTGCCAGCAGCGTACAGGGCGCCAGCAATCAGCCCCAGCATTTT.

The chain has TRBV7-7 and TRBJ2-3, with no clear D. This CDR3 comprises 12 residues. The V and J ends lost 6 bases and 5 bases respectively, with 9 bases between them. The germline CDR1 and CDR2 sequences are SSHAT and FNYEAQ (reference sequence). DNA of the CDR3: TGTGCCAGCAGTAGTGTGGGAGATACGCAGTATTTT. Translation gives CASSSVGDTQYF.

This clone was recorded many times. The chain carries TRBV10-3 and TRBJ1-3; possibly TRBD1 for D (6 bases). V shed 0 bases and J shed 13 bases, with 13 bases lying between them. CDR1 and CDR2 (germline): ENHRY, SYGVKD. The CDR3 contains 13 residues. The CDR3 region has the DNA TGTGCCATCAGTGAGTCAAGGACAGCTGCAATATATTTT. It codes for CAISESRTAAIYF.